This TCR beta chain was recovered during a study of PD-1 blockade in classical Hodgkin lymphoma. There was relapse after autologous stem cell transplantation in every patient, and there was variation in brentuximab vedotin exposure. Overall study findings and caveats: Newly diagnosed patients and complete responders had comparable diversity at baseline.

Method: immunoSEQ multiplex PCR; TCRdb's copy keeps in-frame clones and lacks some. The sample holds 60,000 to 75,000 clones, about 92% seen once. This CDR3 comprises 14 residues. The V gene's germline CDR1 is SGHRS and CDR2 YFSETQ. The J segment lost 4 bases and the V segment lost 4 bases, leaving 5 bases of the junction unmatched. Concerning this clone itself: The target antigen is unknown.

The source was peripheral blood mononuclear cells (PBMCs), collected at baseline. The chain joins TRBV5-1 to TRBJ2-5; 9 nucleotides agree with TRBD1. The sequence came from a human donor with classical Hodgkin lymphoma. The CDR3 protein is CASSRDRAPETQYF. The CDR3 DNA sequence: TGCGCCAGCAGCCGGGACAGGGCTCCAGAGACCCAGTACTTC.